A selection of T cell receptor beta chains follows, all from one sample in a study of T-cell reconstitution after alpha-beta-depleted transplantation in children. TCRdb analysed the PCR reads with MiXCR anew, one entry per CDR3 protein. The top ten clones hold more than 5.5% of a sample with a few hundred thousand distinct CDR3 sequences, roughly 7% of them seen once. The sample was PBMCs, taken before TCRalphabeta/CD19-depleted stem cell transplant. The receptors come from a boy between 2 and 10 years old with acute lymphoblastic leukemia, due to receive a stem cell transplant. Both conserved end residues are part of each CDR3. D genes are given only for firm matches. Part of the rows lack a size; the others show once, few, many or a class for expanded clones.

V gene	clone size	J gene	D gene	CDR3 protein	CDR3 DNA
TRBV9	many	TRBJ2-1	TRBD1	CASSVEGANEQFF	TGTGCCAGCAGCGTAGAGGGGGCCAATGAGCAGTTCTTC
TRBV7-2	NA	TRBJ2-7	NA	CASSLGWTKLSGEQYF	TGTGCCAGCAGCCTAGGGTGGACGAAGTTAAGTGGCGAGCAGTACTTC
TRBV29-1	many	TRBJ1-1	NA	CSIHRNTEAFF	TGCAGCATACACAGGAACACTGAAGCTTTCTTT
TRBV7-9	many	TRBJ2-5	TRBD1	CASSSGTGGFGLETQYF	TGTGCCAGCAGCTCCGGGACAGGGGGCTTTGGATTGGAGACCCAGTACTTC
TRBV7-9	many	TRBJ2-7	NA	CASSSGLSPYEQYF	TGTGCCAGCAGCTCAGGACTCTCACCCTACGAGCAGTACTTC
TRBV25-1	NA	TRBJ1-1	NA	CASSESRGNTEAFF	TGTGCCAGCAGTGAGTCCAGAGGAAACACTGAAGCTTTCTTT
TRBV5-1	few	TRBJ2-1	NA	CASSLRTTGALASNEQFF	TGCGCCAGCAGCTTAAGAACCACGGGGGCCCTGGCCAGCAATGAGCAGTTCTTC
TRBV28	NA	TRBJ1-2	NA	CASSSSGGRNGYTF	TGTGCCAGCAGTTCCTCGGGAGGTCGGAATGGCTACACCTTC
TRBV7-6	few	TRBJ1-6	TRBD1	CASSPLTGGGNSPLHF	TGTGCCAGCAGCCCCCTCACAGGGGGCGGGAATTCACCCCTCCACTTT
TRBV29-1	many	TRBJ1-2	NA	CSVEGPGLYGYTF	TGCAGCGTTGAGGGGCCAGGGCTCTATGGCTACACCTTC
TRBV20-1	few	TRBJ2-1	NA	CSARNTGTGEQFF	TGCAGTGCTAGGAATACGGGGACGGGTGAGCAGTTCTTC
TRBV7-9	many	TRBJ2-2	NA	CASSPVPNTGELFF	TGTGCCAGCAGCCCCGTCCCGAACACCGGGGAGCTGTTTTTT
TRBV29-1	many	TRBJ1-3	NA	CSVEGQGNTIYF	TGCAGCGTTGAAGGCCAGGGAAACACCATATATTTT
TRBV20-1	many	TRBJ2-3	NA	CSARGSGVPDTQYF	TGCAGTGCTAGAGGGTCAGGCGTACCAGATACGCAGTATTTT
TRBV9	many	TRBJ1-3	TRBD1	CASSDSDRPASGNTIYF	TGTGCCAGCAGCGATTCGGACAGGCCTGCTTCTGGAAACACCATATATTTT
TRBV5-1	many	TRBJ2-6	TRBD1	CASRTGDGANVLTF	TGCGCCAGCCGGACAGGGGATGGGGCCAACGTCCTGACTTTC
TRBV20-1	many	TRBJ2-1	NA	CSGTQQGIKNEQFF	TGCAGTGGCACACAACAGGGAATTAAGAATGAGCAGTTCTTC
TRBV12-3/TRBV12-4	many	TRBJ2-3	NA	CASTLLGASTDTQYF	TGTGCCAGCACCCTACTGGGGGCTAGCACAGATACGCAGTATTTT
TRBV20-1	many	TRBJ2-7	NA	CSANHGMAYEQYF	TGCAGTGCCAATCACGGAATGGCTTACGAGCAGTACTTC
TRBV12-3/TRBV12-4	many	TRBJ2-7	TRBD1	CASSSRQGTPEQYF	TGTGCCAGCAGTTCGAGACAGGGGACCCCCGAGCAGTACTTC
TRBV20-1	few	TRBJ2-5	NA	CSLGEDQYF	TGTTCGCTAGGGGAAGACCAGTACTTC
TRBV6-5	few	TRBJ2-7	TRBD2	CASAISGDAYDQYF	TGTGCCAGCGCTATTAGCGGGGACGCCTACGATCAGTACTTC
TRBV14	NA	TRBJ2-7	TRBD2	CASALASGTSYYF	TGTGCCAGCGCCCTCGCGTCTGGGACTAGTTATTACTTC
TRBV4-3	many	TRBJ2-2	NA	CASSPDGDTGELFF	TGCGCCAGCAGCCCGGACGGGGACACCGGGGAGCTGTTTTTT
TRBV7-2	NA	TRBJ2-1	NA	CASSFPGGGVSYNEQFF	TGTGCCAGCAGCTTCCCCGGTGGAGGGGTCTCCTACAATGAGCAGTTCTTC
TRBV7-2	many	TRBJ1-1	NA	CASSLSDRNTEAFF	TGTGCCAGCAGCTTAAGTGACAGAAACACTGAAGCTTTCTTT
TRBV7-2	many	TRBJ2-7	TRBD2	CASSSAGRSSYEQYF	TGTGCCAGCAGCTCAGCGGGGAGGAGCTCCTACGAGCAGTACTTC
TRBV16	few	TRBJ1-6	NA	CASSQLPAGSPLHF	TGTGCCAGCAGCCAATTGCCAGCCGGTTCACCCCTCCACTTT
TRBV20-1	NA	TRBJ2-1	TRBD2	CSARVLAGGINEQFF	TGCAGTGCTAGGGTACTAGCGGGAGGAATCAATGAGCAGTTCTTC
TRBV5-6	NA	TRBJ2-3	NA	CAMGPRSGRTDTQYF	TGTGCCATGGGCCCCCGGAGCGGGCGCACAGATACGCAGTATTTT
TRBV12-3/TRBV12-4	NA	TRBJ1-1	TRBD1	CASSRGQDTEAFF	TGTGCCAGCAGTCGGGGACAGGACACTGAAGCTTTCTTT
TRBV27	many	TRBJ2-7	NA	CASAPGSASYEQYF	TGTGCCAGCGCACCGGGGTCAGCTAGCTACGAGCAGTACTTC
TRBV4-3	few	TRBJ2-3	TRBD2	CASSPQGLAEEGTSTDTQYF	TGCGCCAGCAGCCCGCAGGGACTAGCGGAGGAGGGGACTAGCACAGATACGCAGTATTTT
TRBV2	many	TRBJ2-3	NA	CASMRRTTSTDTQYF	TGTGCCAGCATGCGTCGGACAACTAGCACAGATACGCAGTATTTT
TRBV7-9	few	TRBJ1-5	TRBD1	CASSSAGQGNQPQHF	TGTGCCAGCAGCTCAGCTGGACAGGGCAATCAGCCCCAGCATTTT
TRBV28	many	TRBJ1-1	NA	CASVQGGKNTEAFF	TGTGCCAGCGTCCAAGGAGGGAAGAACACTGAAGCTTTCTTT
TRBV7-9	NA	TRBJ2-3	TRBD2	CASTLIAGGRDTQYF	TGTGCCAGCACCTTAATAGCGGGAGGGCGAGATACGCAGTATTTT
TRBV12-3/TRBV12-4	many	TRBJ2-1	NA	CASSILYGYNEQFF	TGTGCCAGCAGTATCCTGTATGGGTACAATGAGCAGTTCTTC
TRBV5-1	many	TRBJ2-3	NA	CASFPGPSTDTQYF	TGCGCCAGCTTTCCGGGACCAAGCACAGATACGCAGTATTTT
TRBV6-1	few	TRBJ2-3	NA	CASSPVQSADTQYF	TGTGCCAGCAGCCCGGTTCAGTCGGCAGATACGCAGTATTTT
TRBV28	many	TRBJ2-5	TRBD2	CASSFATGGGQETQYF	TGTGCCAGCAGTTTCGCAACGGGGGGAGGGCAGGAGACCCAGTACTTC
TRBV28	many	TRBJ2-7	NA	CASSFPGNEQYF	TGTGCCAGCAGTTTTCCGGGAAACGAGCAGTACTTC
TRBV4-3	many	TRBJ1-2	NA	CASSQDLGLLGYTF	TGCGCCAGCAGCCAAGACCTGGGTCTGCTCGGCTACACCTTC
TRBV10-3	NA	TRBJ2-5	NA	CAISRTGLKAGQQETQYF	TGTGCCATCAGTCGGACCGGTTTAAAAGCGGGCCAACAAGAGACCCAGTACTTC
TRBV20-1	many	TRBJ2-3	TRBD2	CSATRLAGADTQYF	TGCAGTGCTACCCGACTAGCGGGTGCAGATACGCAGTATTTT